Listed below are T cell receptor beta chains from one sample, sequenced in a study of cytomegalovirus exposure and HLA in healthy donors. Produced via immunoSEQ multiplex PCR; TCRdb's table is partial and in-frame only. The table records roughly 110,000 clones, approximately 74% of them present only once. The sequenced sample consisted of PBMCs. All receptors derive from a woman in her thirties or forties in good health and CMV-seropositive. CDR3s include the opening cysteine and the closing phenylalanine or tryptophan. Size is omitted from some rows. Given values are once, few, many or a class for expanded clones.

j_call,clone_size,v_call,cdr3_aa
TRBJ2-7,.,TRBV25-1,CASSEMGRNAYEQYF
TRBJ1-6,.,TRBV25-1,CASSESVSYNSPLHF
TRBJ2-5,.,TRBV27,CASSFQIGGAQGPQYF
TRBJ2-7,few,TRBV12-2,CASRLARQGANYEQYF
TRBJ1-4,few,TRBV6-6,CASRKGQTNEKLFF
TRBJ2-1,.,TRBV2,CATTSGGIGEQFF
TRBJ2-7,.,TRBV18,CASSPTSGGASEQYF
TRBJ2-7,.,TRBV18,CASSPGQVYEQYF
TRBJ2-3,.,TRBV4-3,CASSQVEGLATDTQYF
TRBJ2-1,few,TRBV5-4,CASSLVGQGTYNEQFF
TRBJ2-1,.,TRBV5-6,CASSLPTGGFHEQFF
TRBJ1-1,medium-sized,TRBV6-5,CASSKRENTEAFF
TRBJ2-7,.,TRBV7-3,CASSRGGTGGPDEQYF
TRBJ1-1,.,TRBV5-4,CAVRGPDTEAFF
TRBJ2-2,.,TRBV11-2,CASSPEIGRGISGELFF
TRBJ1-2,few,TRBV6-6,CASRQGDYGYTF
TRBJ2-1,.,TRBV6-6,CASSYRRGGPGEQFF
TRBJ1-3,.,TRBV19,CASSIQSAVVDTIYF
TRBJ1-4,few,TRBV4-1,CASSLTGGREKLFF
TRBJ1-3,.,TRBV7-9,CASSLGPGNTIYF
TRBJ2-5,.,TRBV7-9,CASSLNSGGMQETQYF
TRBJ2-7,.,TRBV2,CASSELEGSEQYF
TRBJ1-6,few,TRBV18,CASSQDSNSPLHF
TRBJ1-2,.,TRBV29-1,CSVESGTGLGYTF
TRBJ2-2,.,TRBV19,CASSTTGLVLTGELFF
TRBJ1-4,few,TRBV5-5,CASARDRGATNEKLFF
TRBJ2-6,.,TRBV6-4,CASSEQGAPGANVLTF
TRBJ1-1,few,TRBV5-1,CASRLSGTANTEAFF
TRBJ1-2,.,TRBV28,CASSPSGTGGYGYTF
TRBJ1-2,few,TRBV2,CASSETGYGYTF
TRBJ1-1,few,TRBV30,CAWSVGGVGTEAFF